The 27 T cell receptor beta chains listed next were all sequenced from one sample in a study of OX40 agonist ivuxolimab in advanced cancers. Sequenced by immunoSEQ multiplex PCR; TCRdb stores in-frame clones only, minus some. The repertoire has around 100,000 clones, 90% to 95% of them found once; the top ten carry roughly 0.33%. The sample here was CD4+ or CD8+ T cells sorted from blood, taken in a trial of the OX40 agonist ivuxolimab. The receptors were gathered from an adult with an advanced solid tumor such as melanoma, head and neck, liver or kidney cancer.

The chain uses TRBV6-6 and TRBJ2-2; D gene ambiguous. CDR1 and CDR2 (germline): MNHNY, SVGAGI (reference sequence). This CDR3 region has 12 residues. With 5 bases removed from V and 7 bases from J, the gap between germline ends came to 8 bases. Here the CDR3 DNA reads TGTGCCAGCAGTGACCCCCTCGGGGAGCTGTTTTTT. Protein product: CASSDPLGELFF.

This clone appeared once. The genes are TRBV6-5 and TRBJ2-4; D is possibly TRBD1 (5 bases). Trimming removed 0 bases from V and 5 bases from J, with 11 bases in between. The CDR3 is made up of 15 amino acids. Germline V gene lookup returns CDR1 MNHEY and CDR2 SVGAGI. The CDR3 loop is CASSYSRLGENIQYF. DNA of the CDR3: TGTGCCAGCAGTTACTCTCGGCTAGGGGAAAACATTCAGTACTTC.

This sequence joins TRBV11-2 and TRBJ1-5; D is uncertain. CDR3 length: 12 amino acids. CDR1 is SGHAT and CDR2 is FQNNGV in the germline V gene. V was pared by 0 bases and J by 5 bases, with 2 bases between. CDR3 DNA sequence: TGTGCCAGCAGCTTAGACTATCAGCCCCAGCATTTT. Amino acids: CASSLDYQPQHF.

CDR3 sequence: CASSQRETSTDTQYF. CDR3 in DNA: TGTGCCAGCAGCCAACGGGAAACTAGCACAGATACGCAGTATTTT. The chain joins TRBV7-6 to TRBJ2-3; a possible D gene is TRBD2 (5 bases). The V end was cut by 5 bases, the J end by 0 bases, with 12 bases between. This CDR3 comprises 15 residues. CDR1 and CDR2 from the germline V gene are SGHVS and FNYEAQ.

The rearrangement joins TRBV6-4 to TRBJ2-1; weak D call: TRBD1 (6 bases). The CDR3 covers 17 residues. Germline-derived CDR1 and CDR2 are MRHNA and SNTAGT. V gave up 6 bases and J gave up 0 bases, with 18 bases separating them. CDR3 in DNA: TGTGCCAGCAGCCGAACCAGTACAGGGAGCTCCTACAATGAGCAGTTCTTC. This sequence encodes CASSRTSTGSSYNEQFF.

The gene calls are TRBV7-6 and TRBJ2-2, with D possibly being TRBD1 or TRBD2 (5 bases each). The germline V gene has CDR1 SGHVS and CDR2 FNYEAQ. Trimming removed 2 bases at V and 0 bases at J, with 13 bases between. The CDR3 is 17 amino acids. The CDR3 loop reads CASSLSPGRTNTGELFF. For the CDR3, the DNA is TGTGCCAGCAGCTTAAGTCCGGGACGGACGAACACCGGGGAGCTGTTTTTT.

The chain joins TRBV5-1 to TRBJ2-1; 7 positions match TRBD1. The J segment lost 9 bases and the V segment lost 4 bases, leaving 10 bases of the junction unmatched. Per germline, CDR1 SGHRS and CDR2 YFSETQ. The CDR3 is 14 residues long. Here the CDR3 DNA reads TGCGCCAGCAGCCGACGAGACAGGGAAACTGAGCAGTTCTTC. It codes for CASSRRDRETEQFF.

The V and J genes are TRBV15 and TRBJ2-3; no clear D. V gave up 0 bases and J gave up 7 bases, with 5 bases separating them. Germline V gene lookup returns CDR1 LNHNV and CDR2 YYDKDF (reference sequence). The CDR3 is 12 amino acids. The CDR3 bases are TGTGCCACCAGCAGAGATGAAAATACGCAGTATTTT. The encoded protein is CATSRDENTQYF.

This clone was seen just once. The chain combines TRBV5-4 with TRBJ2-1, with TRBD2 identical over 12 bases. Looked up from germline, CDR1 is SGHNT and CDR2 is YYREEE (reference sequence). V was pared by 4 bases and J by 5 bases, with 7 bases of the junction left unmatched. CDR3 length: 16 residues. The CDR3 DNA sequence: TGTGCCAGCAGCACGACTAGCGGGAGATTTAACAATGAGCAGTTCTTC. Translation: CASSTTSGRFNNEQFF.

This clone was seen a few times. The chain joins TRBV11-3 to TRBJ2-3; 8 bases agree with TRBD2. CDR1 is SGHNT and CDR2 is YENEEA in the germline V gene. Losses at the gene ends were 5 bases for V and 3 bases for J; bases not matched to a gene: 7. There are 15 residues in the CDR3. This chain's CDR3 is CASSLSGSGTDTQYF. The CDR3 DNA sequence: TGTGCCAGCAGCCTCAGCGGGAGTGGGACAGATACGCAGTATTTT.

The chain joins TRBV18 to TRBJ2-3; 11 positions agree with TRBD2. Germline trimming cut 3 bases from V and 2 bases from J; bases unmatched to any gene: 7. CDR3 size: 17 residues. Germline CDR1 reads KGHSH; CDR2 reads LQKENI. The CDR3 loop reads CASSPPRLAGHTDTQYF. Written as DNA, the CDR3 is TGTGCCAGCTCACCTCCCAGACTAGCGGGGCACACAGATACGCAGTATTTT.

This clone was recorded once. The J gene is TRBJ1-1, the V gene TRBV9; the D is unclear. The CDR3 sequence is 13 residues long. V was clipped by 0 bases and J by 1 base, with 4 bases between them. Germline CDR1 SGDLS, CDR2 YYNGEE. DNA for the CDR3: TGTGCCAGCAGCGTAGCCCAGAACACTGAAGCTTTCTTT. Protein: CASSVAQNTEAFF.

The J gene is TRBJ2-5, the V gene TRBV2; TRBD2 matches 8 bases. Germline V lookup: CDR1 SNHLY, CDR2 FYNNEI. The CDR3 is made up of 16 amino acids. V gave up 6 bases and J gave up 0 bases; unmatched junction bases: 9. The CDR3 is CASRGGGGRYQETQYF. DNA for the CDR3: TGTGCCAGCAGGGGGGGCGGCGGGAGGTACCAAGAGACCCAGTACTTC. The variable domain in full, with the rest retrieved from reference TRBV2 and TRBJ2-5, is EPEVTQTPSHQVTQMGQEVILRCVPISNHLYFYWYRQILGQKVEFLVSFYNNEISEKSEIFDDQFSVERPDGSNFTLKIRSTKLEDSAMYFCASRGGGGRYQETQYFGPGTRLLVL.

This clone has just one count. The chain employs TRBV19 and TRBJ2-7; D remains unclear. In germline, CDR1 is LNHDA, CDR2 SQIVND (reference sequence). The CDR3 loop spans 15 amino acids. V lost 1 base and J 3 bases, leaving 13 bases between the germline ends. This chain's CDR3 is CASSIGGIALYEQYF. CDR3 coding DNA: TGTGCCAGTAGTATAGGGGGAATAGCCCTCTACGAGCAGTACTTC. The full variable domain, its missing parts supplied by reference TRBV19 and TRBJ2-7, is DGGITQSPKYLFRKEGQNVTLSCEQNLNHDAMYWYRQDPGQGLRLIYYSQIVNDFQKGDIAEGYSVSREKKESFPLTVTSAQKNPTAFYLCASSIGGIALYEQYFGPGTRLTVT.

This chain connects TRBV4-2 to TRBJ1-2; 7 bases match TRBD1. In germline, CDR1 is LGHNA, CDR2 YNFKEQ. The CDR3 has 17 amino acids. Unmatched junction bases numbered 11, after V lost 0 bases and J lost 4 bases. For the CDR3, the DNA is TGTGCCAGCAGCCAAGATCCCGGACAGGTTGTTAGCTATGGCTACACCTTC. It yields the protein CASSQDPGQVVSYGYTF.

The V call is TRBV18, the J call TRBJ1-2; possibly TRBD1 for D (6 bases). The germline CDR1 and CDR2 sequences are KGHSH and LQKENI. The V end was cut by 2 bases, the J end by 4 bases, with 11 bases between. This CDR3 spans 14 amino acids. This CDR3 is CASSPGQGTYGYTF. The CDR3 DNA sequence: TGTGCCAGCTCACCAGGCCAGGGGACCTATGGCTACACCTTC.

The J gene is TRBJ2-3, the V gene TRBV7-8; D is unclear. This CDR3 has 13 amino acids. Trimming removed 1 base at V and 2 bases at J, with 4 bases between. CDR1 is SGHVS, CDR2 FQNEAQ, per germline. The CDR3 is CASSLGDTDTQYF. Here the CDR3 DNA reads TGTGCCAGCAGCTTAGGGGACACAGATACGCAGTATTTT.

This clone was picked up one time. The V and J genes are TRBV5-1 and TRBJ2-2; D might be TRBD1 (6 bases). In germline, CDR1 is SGHRS, CDR2 YFSETQ. Trimming left V 0 bases short and J 2 bases short, with 11 bases between. The CDR3 sequence is 16 residues long. CDR3 amino acids: CASSLDWGRNTGELFF. The DNA for the CDR3 is TGCGCCAGCAGCTTGGACTGGGGGCGCAACACCGGGGAGCTGTTTTTT.

The V gene is TRBV7-2, the J gene TRBJ2-1; 16 bases map to TRBD2. The CDR3 consists of 16 residues. Germline V CDR1 and CDR2: SGHTA, FQGNSA. The junction had 8 bases not matched to a gene; V was cut back by 6 bases and J by 9 bases. CDR3 DNA: TGTGCCAGCAGGCACCCGGGACTAGCGGGAGGGATTGAGCAGTTCTTC. Its translation is CASRHPGLAGGIEQFF.

The CDR3 nucleotides are TGTGCCAGCAGTGACCCTCGACAGGGACTAGAGACCCAGTACTTC. It specifies CASSDPRQGLETQYF. The V call is TRBV25-1, the J call TRBJ2-5; the D gene is possibly TRBD1 (7 bases). V lost 3 bases to trimming and J lost 4 bases, with 15 bases between them. The CDR3 has 15 residues. Per the germline V gene, CDR1 is MGHDK and CDR2 is SYGVNS.

The V and J genes are TRBV7-6 and TRBJ2-1, with 9 bases that match TRBD2. J gave up 8 bases and V 2 bases, and 13 bases lay outside the gene matches. Germline V gene data show CDR1 as SGHVS and CDR2 as FNYEAQ. The CDR3 covers 17 residues. The CDR3 region is CASSLLGGGRGGDEQFF. The CDR3, as DNA: TGTGCCAGCAGCTTACTCGGTGGCGGGAGGGGAGGTGATGAGCAGTTCTTC.

Only one count was recorded for this clone. The chain employs TRBV7-7 and TRBJ2-1, with 10 bases aligning to TRBD1. The CDR3 sequence is 15 residues long. The germline CDR1 and CDR2 sequences are SSHAT and FNYEAQ (reference sequence). Trimming removed 5 bases from V and 2 bases from J; junction bases left unmatched: 3. CDR3 region: CASSPGTGAYNEQFF. CDR3 coding DNA: TGTGCCAGCAGCCCCGGGACAGGGGCCTACAATGAGCAGTTCTTC.

The gene calls are TRBV6-1 and TRBJ1-4, with a weak D call TRBD1 (6 bases). V was clipped by 3 bases and J by 13 bases, with 30 bases between them. This CDR3 is built from 18 residues. Germline V gives CDR1 MNHNS, CDR2 SASEGT. Here the CDR3 DNA reads TGTGCCAGCAGTGACCGACAGGCTTCCCTTCGTACAATGAAAGGACTGTTTTTT. Its translation is CASSDRQASLRTMKGLFF.

The rearrangement links TRBV4-3 to TRBJ2-7; TRBD2 agrees at 11 bases. Unmatched junction bases numbered 12, after V lost 0 bases and J lost 5 bases. Per germline, CDR1 LGHNA and CDR2 YSLEER. This CDR3 spans 18 amino acids. The CDR3 DNA reads TGCGCCAGCAGCCAAGAGGTGGTAGCGGGAGGGAACCCCGACGAGCAGTACTTC. Its translation is CASSQEVVAGGNPDEQYF.

The J gene is TRBJ2-7, the V gene TRBV7-2; D might be TRBD2 (5 bases). CDR1 is SGHTA and CDR2 is FQGNSA in the germline V gene. Trimming removed 3 bases at V and 3 bases at J, with 15 bases between. The CDR3 runs 15 residues. DNA of the CDR3: TGTGCCAGCAGCTTCTCCTCTCGTGGGAGCTACGAGCAGTACTTC. Protein: CASSFSSRGSYEQYF.

The chain recombines TRBV19 with TRBJ2-7; D is unclear. V lost 5 bases and J 5 bases, leaving 7 bases between the germline ends. The germline CDR1 and CDR2 sequences are LNHDA and SQIVND (reference sequence). This CDR3 has 11 residues. The DNA for the CDR3 is TGTGCCAGTAGTCCCCCCCACGAGCAGTACTTC. Protein product: CASSPPHEQYF.

This chain uses TRBV4-1 with TRBJ2-7, with 9 bases lining up with TRBD1. The ends lost 4 bases at V and 2 bases at J; junction bases unmatched: 6. CDR1 is MGHRA and CDR2 is YSYEKL in the germline V gene. The CDR3 has 15 amino acids. The CDR3 here is CASSPGQGPTYEQYF. Written as DNA, the CDR3 is TGCGCCAGCAGCCCTGGACAGGGGCCAACCTACGAGCAGTACTTC.